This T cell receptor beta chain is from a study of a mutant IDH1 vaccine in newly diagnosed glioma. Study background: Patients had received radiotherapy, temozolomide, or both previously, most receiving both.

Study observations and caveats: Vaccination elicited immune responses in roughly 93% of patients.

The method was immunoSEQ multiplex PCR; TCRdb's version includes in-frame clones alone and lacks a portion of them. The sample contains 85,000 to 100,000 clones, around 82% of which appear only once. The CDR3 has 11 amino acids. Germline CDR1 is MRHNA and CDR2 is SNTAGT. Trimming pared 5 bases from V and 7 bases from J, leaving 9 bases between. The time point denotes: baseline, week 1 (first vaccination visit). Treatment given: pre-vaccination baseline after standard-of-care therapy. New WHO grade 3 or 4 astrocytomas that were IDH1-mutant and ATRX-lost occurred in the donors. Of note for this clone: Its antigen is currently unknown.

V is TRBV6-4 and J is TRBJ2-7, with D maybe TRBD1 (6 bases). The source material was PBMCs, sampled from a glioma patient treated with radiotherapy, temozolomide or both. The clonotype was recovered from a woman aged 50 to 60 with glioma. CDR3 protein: CASSTGLEQYF. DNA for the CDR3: TGTGCCAGCAGTACAGGGCTGGAGCAGTACTTC.